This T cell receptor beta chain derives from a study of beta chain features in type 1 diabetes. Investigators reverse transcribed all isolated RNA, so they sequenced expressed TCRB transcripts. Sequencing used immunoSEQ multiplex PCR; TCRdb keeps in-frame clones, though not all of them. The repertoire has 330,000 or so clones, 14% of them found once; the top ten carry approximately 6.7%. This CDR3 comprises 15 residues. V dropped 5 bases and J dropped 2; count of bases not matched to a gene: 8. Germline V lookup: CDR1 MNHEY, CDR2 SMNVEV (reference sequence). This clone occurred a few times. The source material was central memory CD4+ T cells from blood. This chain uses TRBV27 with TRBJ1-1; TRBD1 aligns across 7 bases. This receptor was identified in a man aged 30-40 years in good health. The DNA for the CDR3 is TGTGCCAGCAGTCCCAGGACAGGTAAAAACACTGAAGCTTTCTTT. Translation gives CASSPRTGKNTEAFF.